This T cell receptor beta chain came from a study of blood T cells in healthy people across ages. With a J-beta primer mix and a sample-barcoded 5' primer, a second PCR ran about 7 to 12 cycles. The template-switch adaptor was a 5' adaptor with 12 random nucleotides. It tagged each cDNA molecule. TCRdb used MiXCR to reprocess the 5' RACE reads, holding one entry per CDR3 protein. Here the sample spans about 1.8 million distinct CDR3 sequences, roughly 49% being singletons. Germline V gene sequence: CDR1 SGHTA, CDR2 FQGNSA. Trimming took 1 base from V and 0 from J, leaving 10 bases between them. The CDR3 is 15 amino acids.

The chain uses TRBV7-2 and TRBJ2-7; no firm D call. This sequence originates from a woman aged 40 to 50 in good health. The sequencing input was blood. The CDR3 DNA reads as TGTGCCAGCAGCTTAGGACAACCGCCCTCCTACGAGCAGTACTTC. Translating it yields CASSLGQPPSYEQYF.